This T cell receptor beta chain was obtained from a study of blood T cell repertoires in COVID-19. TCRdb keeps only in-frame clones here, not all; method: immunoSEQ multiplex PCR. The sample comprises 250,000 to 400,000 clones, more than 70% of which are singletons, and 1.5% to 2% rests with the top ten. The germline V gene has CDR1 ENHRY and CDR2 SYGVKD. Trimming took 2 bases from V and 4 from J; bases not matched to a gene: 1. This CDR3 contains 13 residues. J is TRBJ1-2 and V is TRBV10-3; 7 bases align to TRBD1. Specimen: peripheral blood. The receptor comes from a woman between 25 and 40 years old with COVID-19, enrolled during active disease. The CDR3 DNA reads TGTGCCATCAGTGAGGACAGGGCCTATGGCTACACCTTC. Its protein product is CAISEDRAYGYTF.